Listed below are T cell receptor beta chains from one sample, sequenced in a study of blood T cell repertoires in COVID-19. Repertoires were generated with immunoSEQ multiplex PCR, while TCRdb's copy carries only in-frame clones and drops some. The sample includes 100,000 to 150,000 clones, 80% to 95% of them seen just once. Material: peripheral blood. Source of these receptors: a man aged 45-65 years with COVID-19, enrolled during active disease. Each CDR3 is given with its conserved first and last residue. D genes are given only for firm matches. Clone size is stated in some rows and not others, as once, few, many or a class when expanded.

D gene	clone size	V gene	J gene	CDR3 protein	CDR3 DNA
TRBD2	NA	TRBV9	TRBJ2-3	CASSPTSGPDTQYF	TGTGCCAGCAGCCCGACTAGCGGCCCGGATACGCAGTATTTT
NA	NA	TRBV7-2	TRBJ2-3	CASSLVGAPGDTQYF	TGTGCCAGCAGCTTAGTGGGAGCCCCCGGGGATACGCAGTATTTT
NA	NA	TRBV4-3	TRBJ2-4	CASSQDCGPKAIQYF	TGCGCCAGCAGCCAAGATTGTGGGCCCAAGGCCATTCAGTACTTC
TRBD2	NA	TRBV7-6	TRBJ2-5	CASSQGLAGGTQETQYF	TGTGCCAGCAGCCAAGGACTAGCGGGGGGGACCCAAGAGACCCAGTACTTC
NA	NA	TRBV6-5	TRBJ1-1	CASSPQWEGEAFF	TGTGCCAGCAGCCCCCAGTGGGAGGGTGAAGCTTTCTTT
NA	NA	TRBV28	TRBJ1-4	CASSLLAGSDEKLFF	TGTGCCAGCAGTTTACTGGCAGGGTCTGATGAAAAACTGTTTTTT
TRBD1	NA	TRBV2	TRBJ2-3	CASRLTGDTQYF	TGTGCCAGCAGATTGACAGGGGACACGCAGTATTTT
TRBD2	once	TRBV28	TRBJ2-1	CASSLTAGGFGGNEQFF	TGTGCCAGCAGTCTAACGGCGGGGGGATTCGGAGGCAATGAGCAGTTCTTC
NA	NA	TRBV7-8	TRBJ2-7	CASSLVQGYNEQYF	TGTGCCAGCAGCTTAGTCCAGGGGTATAACGAGCAGTACTTC
NA	NA	TRBV18	TRBJ1-1	CASSPIGDTEAFF	TGTGCCAGCTCACCCATCGGGGACACTGAAGCTTTCTTT
TRBD2	NA	TRBV2	TRBJ2-3	CASRKSREGQPTDTQYF	TGTGCCAGCAGGAAGTCGAGGGAGGGCCAACCCACAGATACGCAGTATTTT
NA	NA	TRBV30	TRBJ1-2	CAWRGGRSYGYTF	TGTGCCTGGAGAGGGGGTAGGAGCTATGGCTACACCTTC
NA	once	TRBV7-2	TRBJ1-3	CASSLGTGSGNTIYF	TGTGCCAGCAGCTTAGGTACAGGCTCCGGAAACACCATATATTTT
NA	NA	TRBV27	TRBJ2-5	CASSPSKRVQETQYF	TGTGCCAGCAGTCCCTCCAAGAGGGTCCAAGAGACCCAGTACTTC
TRBD1	once	TRBV10-3	TRBJ1-4	CAISQTGDNEKLFF	TGTGCCATCAGTCAGACAGGGGATAATGAAAAACTGTTTTTT
NA	once	TRBV19	TRBJ1-3	CASKDNGNTIYF	TGTGCCAGTAAGGACAATGGAAACACCATATATTTT
TRBD2	NA	TRBV5-6	TRBJ2-5	CASSGTSLTQETQYF	TGTGCCAGCAGCGGGACTAGCCTCACTCAAGAGACCCAGTACTTC
NA	NA	TRBV9	TRBJ2-1	CASSVAKDEQFF	TGTGCCAGCAGCGTAGCTAAAGATGAGCAGTTCTTC
TRBD2	NA	TRBV27	TRBJ2-1	CASRKVRPGTSGRAPNEQFF	TGTGCCAGCAGAAAAGTCCGTCCCGGGACTAGCGGGAGGGCCCCCAATGAGCAGTTCTTC
NA	NA	TRBV18	TRBJ1-2	CASSPGQHYGYTF	TGTGCCAGCTCACCAGGACAGCACTATGGCTACACCTTC
TRBD1	NA	TRBV30	TRBJ2-1	CAWRAGGQGAYEQFF	TGTGCCTGGAGAGCCGGGGGACAGGGGGCCTATGAGCAGTTCTTC
TRBD1	once	TRBV12-5	TRBJ2-2	CASGVGDRGTGELFF	TGTGCTAGTGGCGTCGGGGACAGGGGAACCGGGGAGCTGTTTTTT
TRBD1	NA	TRBV7-6	TRBJ2-3	CASSLAVAGQGADTQYF	TGTGCCAGCAGCTTAGCTGTCGCGGGACAGGGGGCAGATACGCAGTATTTT
NA	NA	TRBV5-1	TRBJ2-7	CASSPTGEGYEQYF	TGCGCCAGCAGCCCCACGGGGGAAGGATACGAGCAGTACTTC
TRBD1	NA	TRBV7-2	TRBJ1-2	CASSLGQGRYGYTF	TGTGCCAGCAGCTTGGGACAGGGGAGATATGGCTACACCTTC
TRBD2	NA	TRBV5-1	TRBJ2-1	CASSYGLAGGGDEQFF	TGCGCCAGCAGCTATGGACTAGCGGGGGGAGGTGATGAGCAGTTCTTC
NA	NA	TRBV7-8	TRBJ1-3	CASSLRVGGRSGNTIYF	TGTGCCAGCAGCCTAAGGGTCGGGGGACGCTCTGGAAACACCATATATTTT
NA	NA	TRBV27	TRBJ1-4	CASRKLTGMSEKLFF	TGTGCCAGCAGGAAATTAACAGGCATGAGTGAAAAACTGTTTTTT
NA	NA	TRBV12-3/TRBV12-4	TRBJ1-6	CASSPGVTSPLHF	TGTGCCAGCAGTCCAGGGGTTACTTCACCCCTCCACTTT
NA	NA	TRBV18	TRBJ1-1	CASSPSDRSEAFF	TGTGCCAGCTCACCCTCTGACAGGTCTGAAGCTTTCTTT
TRBD2	NA	TRBV11-3	TRBJ2-1	CASSLTSGKYNEQFF	TGTGCCAGCAGCCTCACTAGCGGGAAGTACAATGAGCAGTTCTTC
NA	NA	TRBV7-3	TRBJ2-2	CASSLGSVAGELFF	TGTGCCAGCAGCTTAGGGAGTGTTGCCGGGGAGCTGTTTTTT
TRBD1	NA	TRBV6-6	TRBJ1-2	CASRGDRWADGYTF	TGTGCCAGCAGGGGGGACAGGTGGGCCGATGGCTACACCTTC
TRBD1	NA	TRBV18	TRBJ1-1	CASSQRDRDTEAFF	TGTGCCAGCTCCCAACGGGACAGGGACACTGAAGCTTTCTTT
NA	NA	TRBV30	TRBJ2-4	CAWKYTELAKNIQYF	TGTGCCTGGAAATACACGGAGCTAGCCAAAAACATTCAGTACTTC
NA	NA	TRBV3-1/TRBV3-2	TRBJ2-1	CASSHRVNEQFF	TGTGCCAGCAGCCACAGGGTTAATGAGCAGTTCTTC
TRBD2	NA	TRBV10-3	TRBJ2-3	CAAAGLAGASTDTQYF	TGTGCCGCCGCGGGACTAGCGGGAGCTAGCACAGATACGCAGTATTTT
TRBD2	NA	TRBV7-2	TRBJ2-5	CASSLGTSGAQETQYF	TGTGCCAGCAGCTTAGGGACTAGCGGAGCCCAAGAGACCCAGTACTTC
NA	NA	TRBV4-3	TRBJ1-1	CASSQEPDSRAFF	TGCGCCAGCAGCCAGGAGCCGGACAGCCGGGCTTTCTTT
TRBD2	NA	TRBV30	TRBJ2-1	CAWSPGRTSGFENEQFF	TGTGCCTGGAGCCCTGGGAGGACTAGCGGGTTTGAAAATGAGCAGTTCTTC
TRBD2	NA	TRBV7-6	TRBJ2-5	CASSLRAGGPETQYF	TGTGCCAGCAGCTTAAGAGCGGGAGGGCCTGAGACCCAGTACTTC
NA	NA	TRBV7-9	TRBJ1-2	CASSEQLGPEGYTF	TGTGCCAGCAGCGAGCAGTTGGGCCCAGAGGGCTACACCTTC
TRBD2	NA	TRBV20-1	TRBJ2-3	CSASILAGGDTQYF	TGCAGTGCTAGTATATTAGCGGGAGGGGATACGCAGTATTTT
NA	NA	TRBV4-1	TRBJ1-1	CASSFPGEGRSAFF	TGCGCCAGCAGCTTCCCAGGGGAGGGGCGGTCAGCTTTCTTT
TRBD2	NA	TRBV3-1/TRBV3-2	TRBJ2-3	CASSQEMGLAMADTQYF	TGTGCCAGCAGCCAAGAGATGGGACTAGCGATGGCAGATACGCAGTATTTT
TRBD2	NA	TRBV28	TRBJ2-3	CASSPGLAGGPTDTQYF	TGTGCCAGCAGTCCGGGACTAGCGGGAGGCCCCACAGATACGCAGTATTTT
TRBD1	NA	TRBV6-6	TRBJ2-7	CASSDRGVEQYF	TGTGCCAGCAGTGACAGGGGGGTCGAGCAGTACTTC
TRBD2	NA	TRBV7-9	TRBJ2-1	CASSLGETSGNNEQFF	TGTGCCAGCAGCTTAGGCGAGACTAGCGGGAACAATGAGCAGTTCTTC
NA	NA	TRBV6-5	TRBJ2-7	CASGRSDPYEQYF	TGTGCCAGCGGTCGCAGCGACCCCTACGAGCAGTACTTC
NA	NA	TRBV12-5	TRBJ2-3	CASGSWPKTDTQYF	TGTGCTAGTGGTTCCTGGCCGAAAACAGATACGCAGTATTTT
NA	NA	TRBV29-1	TRBJ1-1	CSVEKGVGTEAFF	TGCAGCGTTGAAAAGGGGGTTGGCACTGAAGCTTTCTTT
TRBD2	NA	TRBV7-2	TRBJ2-3	CASSLVSPSGRAAADTQYF	TGTGCCAGCAGCTTAGTATCCCCTAGCGGGAGGGCCGCCGCAGATACGCAGTATTTT
TRBD1	once	TRBV5-8	TRBJ1-6	CASSLARDRSNSPLHF	TGTGCCAGCAGCTTGGCGAGGGACAGATCCAATTCACCCCTCCACTTT
TRBD1	NA	TRBV10-3	TRBJ1-2	CAISDTGQGADGYTF	TGTGCCATCAGCGATACGGGACAGGGGGCGGATGGCTACACCTTC
NA	NA	TRBV5-1	TRBJ1-4	CASRWGGTSTNEKLFF	TGCGCCAGCAGATGGGGGGGAACCTCAACTAATGAAAAACTGTTTTTT
TRBD1	NA	TRBV5-1	TRBJ1-2	CASSSRQGSYGYTF	TGCGCCAGCAGCTCGAGACAGGGAAGCTATGGCTACACCTTC
NA	once	TRBV6-5	TRBJ2-2	CASRPGQANTGELFF	TGTGCCAGCAGACCGGGACAAGCTAACACCGGGGAGCTGTTTTTT